These T cell receptor beta chains were read from a single sample in a study of CD8 T cells in Susac syndrome. TCRdb independently ran MiXCR on the immunoSEQ multiplex PCR reads; one entry per CDR3 protein. The sample contains some 150,000 distinct CDR3 sequences, approximately 94% of which appear only once. The sample was CD4+ T cells from PBMCs. The receptors stem from a human donor in good health. The CDR3 runs from the conserved cysteine through the conserved F or W.

j_call v_call cdr3_aa
TRBJ2-6 TRBV11-3 CASSSGTLSGANVLTF
TRBJ2-5 TRBV15 CATSRGDGRGSETQYF
TRBJ2-1 TRBV20-1 CSAHQTPGEQFF
TRBJ1-4 TRBV28 CASSWTGGGEKLFF
TRBJ1-1 TRBV7-6 CASSPIPGHLNTEAFF
TRBJ1-1 TRBV28 CASRGGGLGRDTEAFF
TRBJ2-1 TRBV2 CASSEGLAGDNEQFF
TRBJ2-1 TRBV20-1 CSARTAGRVNEQFF
TRBJ2-3 TRBV5-1 CASSGSTSGWSTDTQYF
TRBJ1-3 TRBV28 CASSSPVSGNTIYF
TRBJ2-7 TRBV27 CASSAILGRVVYEQYF
TRBJ1-1 TRBV9 CASSFTPAQNTEAFF
TRBJ2-1 TRBV7-2 CASSLRGANYNEQFF
TRBJ1-2 TRBV6-5 CASSSPRTRDRDYGYTF
TRBJ2-5 TRBV14 CASSQDRASQETQYF
TRBJ2-7 TRBV10-3 CAISDPGLLYEQYF
TRBJ1-4 TRBV9 CASSTGPDPEEKLFF
TRBJ2-4 TRBV19 CARGENIQYF
TRBJ2-3 TRBV29-1 CSVLAGANTQYF
TRBJ2-7 TRBV5-1 CASSMGLAGEVQYF
TRBJ1-5 TRBV20-1 CSAREGVQPQHF
TRBJ2-1 TRBV5-6 CASSRQGGSSYNEQFF
TRBJ2-2 TRBV13 CASSLEDRGQENTGELFF
TRBJ1-1 TRBV18 CASSPLGPRGWNTEAFF